The following is a TCR beta chain sequence with its context. The data derive from a study of blood T cell repertoires in COVID-19. Overall study: Samples taken during acute and convalescent COVID-19 were collected in the United States, Italy and Spain. Sample material is recorded as cDNA or gDNA derived from T cells, B-cell-depleted T cells, or PBMCs.

As handled by the study authors: Reference gene primer amplification gave nucleated cell count estimates. The protocol was immunoSEQ multiplex PCR, while the TCRdb copy is restricted to in-frame clones and leaves out a portion. V, J and clone size derive from that table, while D and trimming were established from the DNA sequence. The sample contains nearly 60,000 clones, 90% of which appear only once. Germline values: CDR1 SGHTA, CDR2 FQGTGA. This CDR3 is built from 14 residues. V shed 4 bases and J 4 bases; nucleotides not matched to a gene: 3. The chain is built from TRBV7-3 and TRBJ2-2; 7 positions match TRBD2. The clonotype comes from a man in his sixties with active COVID-19. The material sequenced was peripheral blood. CDR3 sequence reads: CASSSGLITGELFF. In DNA form, the CDR3 reads TGTGCCAGCAGCTCGGGACTAATCACCGGGGAGCTGTTTTTT.